The subject of this entry is one TCR beta chain. What it binds is not known. With 6 bases removed from V and 0 bases from J, the gap between germline ends came to 10 bases. CDR1 is SGHDT, CDR2 YYEEEE, per germline. The CDR3 is made up of 14 amino acids. These data originate in a study of graft-versus-host responses after intestinal transplantation. On the study more broadly: Induction with anti-thymocyte globulin, then tacrolimus and steroids for roughly three years, was given to all recipients.

Study-level results: GvH clonotypes were identified within recipient marrow, with a subset emerging first in ileum or blood.

Using immunoSEQ multiplex PCR, the repertoire was profiled, and TCRdb retains in-frame clones only, with some absent. The data show 20,000 to 30,000 clones, 80% to 90% seen once. This material consisted of PBMCs, taken 463 days after intestinal transplant. This sequence joins TRBV5-6 and TRBJ2-1, with TRBD1 as a possible D gene (6 bases). This clonotype originated in a human patient who received an intestinal transplant, so some T cells may come from the graft donor. The CDR3 DNA sequence: TGTGCCAGCACCTCAGGGGCCTCCTACAATGAGCAGTTCTTC. This encodes CASTSGASYNEQFF.